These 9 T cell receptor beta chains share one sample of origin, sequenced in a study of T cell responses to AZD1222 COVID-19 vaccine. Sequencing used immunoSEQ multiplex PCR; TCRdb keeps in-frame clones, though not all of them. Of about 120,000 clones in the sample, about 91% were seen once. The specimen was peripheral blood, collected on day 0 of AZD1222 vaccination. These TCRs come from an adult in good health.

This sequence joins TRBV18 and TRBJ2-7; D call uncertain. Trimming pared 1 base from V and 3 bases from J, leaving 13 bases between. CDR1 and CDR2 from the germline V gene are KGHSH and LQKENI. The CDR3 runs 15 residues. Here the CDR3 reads CASSPRASAFYEQYF. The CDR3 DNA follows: TGTGCCAGCTCACCACGGGCGTCCGCGTTCTACGAGCAGTACTTC.

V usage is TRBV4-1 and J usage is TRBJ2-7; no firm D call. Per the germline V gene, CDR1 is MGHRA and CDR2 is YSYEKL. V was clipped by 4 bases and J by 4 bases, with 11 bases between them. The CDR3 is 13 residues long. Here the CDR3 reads CASSLTTMYEQYF. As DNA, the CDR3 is TGCGCCAGCAGCCTGACAACGATGTACGAGCAGTACTTC.

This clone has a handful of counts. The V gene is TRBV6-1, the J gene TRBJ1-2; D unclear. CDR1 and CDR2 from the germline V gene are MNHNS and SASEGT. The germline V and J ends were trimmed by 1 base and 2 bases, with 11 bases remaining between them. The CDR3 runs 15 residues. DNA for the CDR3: TGTGCCAGCAGTGAAGGGAAAGGACTCAACTATGGCTACACCTTC. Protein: CASSEGKGLNYGYTF.

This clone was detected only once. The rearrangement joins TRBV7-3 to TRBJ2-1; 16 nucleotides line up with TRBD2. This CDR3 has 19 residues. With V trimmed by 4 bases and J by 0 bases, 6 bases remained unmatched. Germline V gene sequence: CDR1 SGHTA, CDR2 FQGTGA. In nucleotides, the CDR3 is TGTGCCAGCAGCTCCCTAGGGACTAGCGGGAGGGCCTCCTACAATGAGCAGTTCTTC. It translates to CASSSLGTSGRASYNEQFF. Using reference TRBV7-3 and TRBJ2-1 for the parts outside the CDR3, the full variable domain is GAGVSQTPSNKVTEKGKYVELRCDPISGHTALYWYRQSLGQGPEFLIYFQGTGAADDSGLPNDRFFAVRPEGSVSTLKIQRTERGDSAVYLCASSSLGTSGRASYNEQFFGPGTRLTVL.

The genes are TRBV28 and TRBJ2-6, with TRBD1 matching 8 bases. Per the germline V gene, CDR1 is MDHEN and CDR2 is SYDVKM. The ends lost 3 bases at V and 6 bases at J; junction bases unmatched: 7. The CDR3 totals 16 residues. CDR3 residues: CASSFSGTGTANVLTF. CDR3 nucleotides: TGTGCCAGCAGTTTTTCCGGGACAGGAACGGCCAACGTCCTGACTTTC.

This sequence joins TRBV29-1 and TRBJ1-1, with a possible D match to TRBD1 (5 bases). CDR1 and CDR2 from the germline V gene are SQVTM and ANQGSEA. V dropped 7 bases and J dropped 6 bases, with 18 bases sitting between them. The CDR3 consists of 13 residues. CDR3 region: CSAAQGRRAEAFF. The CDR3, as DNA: TGCAGCGCTGCCCAGGGCCGGCGCGCTGAAGCTTTCTTT.

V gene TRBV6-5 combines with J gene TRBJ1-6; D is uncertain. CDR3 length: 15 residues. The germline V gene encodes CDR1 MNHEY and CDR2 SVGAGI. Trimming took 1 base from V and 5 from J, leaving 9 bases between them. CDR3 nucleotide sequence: TGTGCCAGCAGTTACTACAGTAACAATAATTCACCCCTCCACTTT. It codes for CASSYYSNNNSPLHF.

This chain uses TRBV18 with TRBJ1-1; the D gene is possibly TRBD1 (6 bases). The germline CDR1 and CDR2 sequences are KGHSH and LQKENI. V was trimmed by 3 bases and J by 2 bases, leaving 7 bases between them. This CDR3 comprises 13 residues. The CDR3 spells CASSPGGNTEAFF. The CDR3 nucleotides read TGTGCCAGCTCACCTGGGGGCAACACTGAAGCTTTCTTT.

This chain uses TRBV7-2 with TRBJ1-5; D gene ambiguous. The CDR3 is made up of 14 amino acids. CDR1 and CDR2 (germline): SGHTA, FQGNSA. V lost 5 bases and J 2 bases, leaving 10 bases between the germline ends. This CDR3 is CASSPRVGNQPQHF. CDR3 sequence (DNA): TGTGCCAGCAGCCCGAGGGTGGGCAATCAGCCCCAGCATTTT. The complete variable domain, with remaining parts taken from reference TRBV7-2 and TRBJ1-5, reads GAGVSQSPSNKVTEKGKDVELRCDPISGHTALYWYRQSLGQGLEFLIYFQGNSAPDKSGLPSDRFSAERTGGSVSTLTIQRTQQEDSAVYLCASSPRVGNQPQHFGDGTRLSIL.